This T cell receptor (beta chain) was obtained from a study of control samples from healthy donors and cancer patients. Trimming cost V 1 base and J 3 bases, with 6 bases left between them. The CDR3 extends over 14 amino acids. CDR1 is SGHTA, CDR2 FQGNSA, per germline. Generated by immunoSEQ multiplex PCR, the TCRdb table keeps only in-frame clones and is missing some. This sample has about 160,000 clones; approximately 94% occur once, and the top ten carry 14%. Sequenced sample: PBMCs. The sequence derives from a man aged 55 to 69 with colorectal cancer. The rearrangement joins TRBV7-2 to TRBJ2-2; TRBD2 might be the D (6 bases). CDR3: CASSLGGDTGELFF. DNA of the CDR3: TGTGCCAGCAGCTTAGGGGGGGACACCGGGGAGCTGTTTTTT.